This T cell receptor beta chain was profiled in a study of early T cells in non-severe SARS-CoV-2 infection. Study background: The input, bulk RNA from unsorted whole blood, was sequenced, and chains were unpaired. General study findings and limits: Anti-spike CD8 specificities were favored by VDJdb matching, whose results missed private and CD4 specificities.

This CDR3 contains 13 residues. CDR1 and CDR2 (germline): MRHNA, SNTAGT. The V end lost 4 bases, the J end lost 7 bases, and 11 bases lay between the germline ends. Researchers attached unique molecular identifiers to individual cDNA molecules. Via MiXCR, TCRdb re-called the 5' RACE reads, giving one row per CDR3 protein. In the table there are 50,000 to 65,000 distinct CDR3 sequences, roughly 13% of which are singletons. This clonotype was recorded a few times. Its antigen is not known. This receptor was obtained from an adult who was a healthcare worker with PCR-confirmed SARS-CoV-2 infection or an uninfected control (not recorded which). Sequencing was performed on whole blood. The V call is TRBV6-4, the J call TRBJ2-4; D tentatively reads TRBD1 or TRBD2 (6 bases each). In nucleotides, the CDR3 is TGTGCCAGCAGTGCAGGGGAGGCGAACATTCAGTACTTC. Translating it yields CASSAGEANIQYF.